The 18 T cell receptor beta chains below come from one sample, sequenced in a study of T-cell memory formation after mild COVID-19. One entry per CDR3 protein, called by TCRdb with MiXCR from the 5' RACE reads. The sample consists of approximately 200,000 distinct CDR3 sequences, 15% to 20% of them appearing once. Source material: PBMCs or a T cell subset sorted from them (not recorded which). The receptors originated from an adult woman who had mild COVID-19 (a few samples of this study predate the infection). Cell type and time point are not known.

The chain uses TRBV20-1 and TRBJ2-1; possibly TRBD2 for D (6 bases). The CDR3 extends over 14 amino acids. Germline values: CDR1 DFQATT, CDR2 SNEGSKA (reference sequence). Trimming took 0 bases from V and 5 from J, leaving 11 bases between them. CDR3 sequence reads: CSARDGPGDNEQFF. CDR3 nucleotide sequence: TGCAGTGCTAGAGATGGTCCGGGAGACAATGAGCAGTTCTTC.

This clonotype appeared a few times. V gene TRBV18 combines with J gene TRBJ2-1, with D unresolved. In germline, CDR1 is KGHSH, CDR2 LQKENI. Trimming shortened V by 3 bases and J by 10 bases, and 10 bases separated the two germline ends. This CDR3 region has 12 residues. The CDR3 DNA sequence: TGTGCCAGCTCACCCCCCGGCTTGGAGCAGTTCTTC. It encodes CASSPPGLEQFF.

This clonotype occurred a few times. V is TRBV7-9 and J is TRBJ1-1, with 7 bases fitting TRBD1. The CDR3 has 13 amino acids. With V trimmed by 5 bases and J by 5 bases, 5 bases remained unmatched. Germline CDR1 and CDR2: SEHNR and FQNEAQ (reference sequence). The CDR3 DNA follows: TGTGCCAGCAGCCCACAGGGGAGTACTGAAGCTTTCTTT. It specifies CASSPQGSTEAFF.

The V call is TRBV9, the J call TRBJ2-2; 11 positions match TRBD2. CDR1 SGDLS and CDR2 YYNGEE come from the germline V gene. CDR3 length equals 16 residues. V lost 0 bases and J lost 2; bases outside the gene matches: 0. CDR3 bases: TGTGCCAGCAGCGTAGGACTAGCGGGAAACACCGGGGAGCTGTTTTTT. This encodes CASSVGLAGNTGELFF.

This clonotype was picked up a small number of times. This chain joins TRBV3-1 and TRBJ1-4; TRBD1 agrees at 8 bases. Germline lookup yields CDR1 LGHDT and CDR2 YNNKEL (reference sequence). The CDR3 has 15 residues. Germline trimming cut 4 bases from V and 8 bases from J; bases unmatched to any gene: 9. This CDR3 reads CASSRSGQGGEKLFF. Written as DNA, the CDR3 is TGTGCCAGCAGCCGTTCAGGACAGGGAGGAGAAAAACTGTTTTTT.

The V gene is TRBV5-1, the J gene TRBJ1-1, with D unresolved. This CDR3 region has 13 residues. Trimming shortened V by 3 bases and J by 1 base, and 7 bases separated the two germline ends. Germline V lookup: CDR1 SGHRS, CDR2 YFSETQ. CDR3 sequence reads: CASSSTSNTEAFF. The CDR3 DNA reads TGCGCCAGCAGCTCCACTTCGAACACTGAAGCTTTCTTT.

The gene calls are TRBV6-4 and TRBJ1-2; perhaps TRBD1 as D (5 bases). Deletions cut 1 base from V and 8 bases from J, with 14 bases between. The CDR3 contains 14 residues. Per the germline V gene, CDR1 is MRHNA and CDR2 is SNTAGT. CDR3 region: CASSDFGGAGGYTF. The CDR3, as DNA: TGTGCCAGCAGTGACTTCGGTGGGGCTGGCGGCTACACCTTC.

The chain employs TRBV19 and TRBJ2-1, with TRBD2 as a possible D gene (5 bases). Germline assignment: CDR1 LNHDA and CDR2 SQIVND (reference sequence). The CDR3 sequence is 17 residues long. The germline V and J ends were trimmed by 2 bases and 0 bases, with 14 bases remaining between them. The CDR3 coding sequence is TGTGCCAGTAGTATATTTGCGGACTTTAGCTCCTACAATGAGCAGTTCTTC. It specifies CASSIFADFSSYNEQFF.

This chain connects TRBV9 to TRBJ1-5; D is ambiguous. Germline V gene lookup returns CDR1 SGDLS and CDR2 YYNGEE. This CDR3 region has 13 residues. Trimming pared 0 bases from V and 5 bases from J, leaving 6 bases between. The CDR3 coding sequence is TGTGCCAGCAGCGTAGTCGGTGATCAGCCCCAGCATTTT. Encoded protein: CASSVVGDQPQHF. The entire variable domain, with the rest obtained from reference TRBV9 and TRBJ1-5, is as follows: DSGVTQTPKHLITATGQRVTLRCSPRSGDLSVYWYQQSLDQGLQFLIQYYNGEERAKGNILERFSAQQFPDLHSELNLSSLELGDSALYFCASSVVGDQPQHFGDGTRLSIL.

This clonotype was counted between two and nine times. The CDR3 reads CASRQGFGNQPQHF. DNA of the CDR3: TGTGCCAGCAGACAGGGGTTCGGCAATCAGCCCCAGCATTTT. This chain joins TRBV5-5 and TRBJ1-5, with TRBD1 matching over 7 bases. This CDR3 contains 14 residues. The V and J ends lost 5 bases and 2 bases, in that order; junction bases with no gene match: 4. The germline V gene encodes CDR1 SGHKS and CDR2 YYEKEE (reference sequence).

This clonotype was counted at least ten times. The chain employs TRBV20-1 and TRBJ2-3, with 10 positions matching TRBD2. Per the germline V gene, CDR1 is DFQATT and CDR2 is SNEGSKA (reference sequence). The CDR3 extends over 16 amino acids. Trimming removed 1 base from V and 6 bases from J; junction bases left unmatched: 10. The CDR3 coding sequence is TGCAGTGCTAGAGGTGGACTAGCGGCGGTCTCGGATACGCAGTATTTT. Protein: CSARGGLAAVSDTQYF.

The rearrangement uses TRBV5-1 and TRBJ2-1, with D hard to call. CDR3 size: 15 residues. Germline CDR1 SGHRS, CDR2 YFSETQ. Trimming removed 3 bases at V and 0 bases at J, with 10 bases between. The CDR3 region has the DNA TGCGCCAGCAGCTCAGACTTAAGCTCCTACAATGAGCAGTTCTTC. This sequence encodes CASSSDLSSYNEQFF.

The chain uses TRBV9 and TRBJ2-1, with D perhaps TRBD1 (6 bases). The V and J ends lost 4 bases and 10 bases respectively, with 15 bases between them. This CDR3 is built from 13 residues. Germline values: CDR1 SGDLS, CDR2 YYNGEE. CDR3 sequence: CASSQTWGQEQFF. The CDR3 nucleotides are TGTGCCAGCAGCCAAACCTGGGGGCAGGAGCAGTTCTTC.

The CDR3 region has the DNA TGCAGCGTTGTCTCCGGGGCTGGAAACACCATATATTTT. Amino acids: CSVVSGAGNTIYF. The V call is TRBV29-1, the J call TRBJ1-3, with unresolved D. Germline CDR1 SQVTM, CDR2 ANQGSEA. The CDR3 totals 13 residues. Trimming cost V 4 bases and J 2 bases, with 9 bases left between them. Together with reference TRBV29-1 and TRBJ1-3, the CDR3 gives the full variable domain: SAVISQKPSRDICQRGTSLTIQCQVDSQVTMMFWYRQQPGQSLTLIATANQGSEATYESGFVIDKFPISRPNLTFSTLTVSNMSPEDSSIYLCSVVSGAGNTIYFGEGSWLTVV.

This clonotype was counted between two and nine times. This chain uses TRBV5-1 with TRBJ2-3, with a tentative D call TRBD2 (5 bases). The CDR3 totals 15 residues. Between the trimmed V and J ends, which lost 4 bases and 0 bases, there was a span of 12 bases. In germline, CDR1 is SGHRS, CDR2 YFSETQ. Here the CDR3 reads CASSIGGRSTDTQYF. CDR3 coding DNA: TGCGCCAGCAGCATAGGAGGACGGAGCACAGATACGCAGTATTTT. The full variable domain, rest sourced from reference TRBV5-1 and TRBJ2-3, is KAGVTQTPRYLIKTRGQQVTLSCSPISGHRSVSWYQQTPGQGLQFLFEYFSETQRNKGNFPGRFSGRQFSNSRSEMNVSTLELGDSALYLCASSIGGRSTDTQYFGPGTRLTVL.

This clonotype was counted a few times. V usage is TRBV29-1 and J usage is TRBJ1-2; 7 positions match TRBD1. In germline, CDR1 is SQVTM, CDR2 ANQGSEA. Unmatched junction bases numbered 7, after V lost 7 bases and J lost 8 bases. This CDR3 has 11 residues. The CDR3 bases are TGCAGCGCGGCTGGACAGGAGGGCTACACCTTC. Translation gives CSAAGQEGYTF. The full variable domain, in which reference TRBV29-1 and TRBJ1-2 provide the parts outside the CDR3, is SAVISQKPSRDICQRGTSLTIQCQVDSQVTMMFWYRQQPGQSLTLIATANQGSEATYESGFVIDKFPISRPNLTFSTLTVSNMSPEDSSIYLCSAAGQEGYTFGSGTRLTVV.

This clonotype was picked up a small number of times. The CDR3, as DNA: TGTGCCAGCAGCTTTGCCCTTCCCACTGAAGCTTTCTTT. Encoded protein: CASSFALPTEAFF. The J gene is TRBJ1-1, the V gene TRBV12-3 or TRBV12-4; no clear D. V lost 6 bases and J lost 4, with 12 bases in between. The CDR3 runs 13 residues.

The chain couples TRBV4-1 to TRBJ2-5; perhaps D is TRBD1 or TRBD2 (5 bases each). V lost 0 bases and J 5 bases, leaving 16 bases between the germline ends. Germline CDR1 is MGHRA and CDR2 is YSYEKL. The CDR3 is 16 residues long. The CDR3 DNA is TGCGCCAGCAGCCAAGATTGGCCGGGGACCTGGGAGACCCAGTACTTC. Protein product: CASSQDWPGTWETQYF.